A selection of T cell receptor beta chains follows, all from one sample in a study of CD8+ T cells in alopecia areata. Profiling relied on immunoSEQ multiplex PCR, and the TCRdb table lists in-frame clones only, not all of them. The sample holds a few hundred thousand clones, over 40% seen once. The input for sequencing was CD4+ T cells sorted from blood, taken between weeks 36 and 40, from a patient treated with tofacitinib. The receptors come from a human donor with alopecia areata. Both conserved end residues are part of each CDR3. Each record gives: J gene, V gene, clone size, CDR3 length, D gene, CDR3 DNA, CDR3 protein. The D gene is left open where the match is weak. The listing skips clone size in some rows; elsewhere it reads once, few, many or a size class.

TRBJ1-2 TRBV14 few 14 - TGTGCCAGCAGCCAAGGGCGGCAGGACTATGGCTACACCTTC CASSQGRQDYGYTF
TRBJ2-7 TRBV5-4 once 15 - TGTGCCAGCAGCCCGGAACCGGACAGAAGAGTAGAGCAGTACTTC CASSPEPDRRVEQYF
TRBJ2-7 TRBV7-2 - 17 - TGTGCCAGCAGCTTAAGGTCTGGCGGCGAAAGCTCCTACGAGCAGTACTTC CASSLRSGGESSYEQYF
TRBJ2-4 TRBV29-1 few 15 TRBD1 TGCAGCGTAGGACAGGGTGTTGGCGCCAAAAACATTCAGTACTTC CSVGQGVGAKNIQYF
TRBJ2-1 TRBV29-1 few 14 - TGCAGCGTTGTCACCGGGACGATCTACAATGAGCAGTTCTTC CSVVTGTIYNEQFF
TRBJ2-7 TRBV19 few 13 TRBD1 TGTGCCAGTAGCCGGGACAGAACCTACGAGCAGTACTTC CASSRDRTYEQYF
TRBJ1-2 TRBV30 few 13 - TGTGCCTGGAGTGACATCGGTGCCTATGGCTACACCTTC CAWSDIGAYGYTF
TRBJ2-7 TRBV2 - 14 - TGTGCCAGCAGTGGAACAGGGAGGACCTACGAGCAGTACTTC CASSGTGRTYEQYF
TRBJ2-7 TRBV7-2 - 16 - TGTGCCAGCAGCCGAAGGGGGGAGTCCGGAATCTACGAGCAGTACTTC CASSRRGESGIYEQYF
TRBJ1-2 TRBV7-2 - 12 - TGTGCCAGCAGCCAGGACAGCTATGGCTACACCTTC CASSQDSYGYTF
TRBJ2-1 TRBV29-1 - 11 - TGCAGCGTGGGGGGTTACAATGAGCAGTTCTTC CSVGGYNEQFF
TRBJ2-3 TRBV4-3 - 16 - TGCGCCAGCAGCCAAGAGGCAGGGGGGGAAACAGATACGCAGTATTTT CASSQEAGGETDTQYF
TRBJ2-7 TRBV28 - 12 - TGTGCCAGCAGGACTTGGTCCTACGAGCAGTACTTC CASRTWSYEQYF
TRBJ2-3 TRBV11-2 - 13 - TGTGCCAGCAGCTGGGCCTCCACAGATACGCAGTATTTT CASSWASTDTQYF
TRBJ2-1 TRBV29-1 many 12 - TGCAGCGGCCGACTAGGCTACAATGAGCAGTTCTTC CSGRLGYNEQFF
TRBJ2-7 TRBV6-6 - 16 - TGTGCCAGCACCCTAGCAGGGCTAGCGAGCTCCTACGAGCAGTACTTC CASTLAGLASSYEQYF
TRBJ2-1 TRBV30 - 15 TRBD1 TGTGCCTGGAGGGGACCGGGACAGGGGCGGAATGAGCAGTTCTTC CAWRGPGQGRNEQFF
TRBJ2-6 TRBV28 - 13 - TGTGCCAGCAGTCCTTCTGGGGCCAACGTCCTGACTTTC CASSPSGANVLTF
TRBJ2-3 TRBV29-1 few 14 TRBD1 TGCAGCGTCGCCGGACAGGGACTCACAGATACGCAGTATTTT CSVAGQGLTDTQYF
TRBJ2-3 TRBV2 once 13 TRBD2 TGTGCCAGCAGTCCAGGGACTAGTGATACGCAGTATTTT CASSPGTSDTQYF
TRBJ2-7 TRBV7-2 - 13 - TGTGCCAGCAGCCCGCCCACTAACTACGAGCAGTACTTC CASSPPTNYEQYF
TRBJ1-5 TRBV7-8 - 15 - TGTGCCAGCAGCTTAGGGCAGGCCGGCAATCAGCCCCAGCATTTT CASSLGQAGNQPQHF
TRBJ2-7 TRBV6-6 - 13 - TGTGCCAGCAGGCGGAGCCGATTCTACGAGCAGTACTTC CASRRSRFYEQYF
TRBJ2-1 TRBV2 few 15 TRBD2 TGTGCCAGCAGTGTTTCTAGCGGGAGCGGCAATGAGCAGTTCTTC CASSVSSGSGNEQFF
TRBJ2-5 TRBV29-1 - 14 TRBD1 TGCAGCGGGAAGGACAGGGTCTACCAAGAGACCCAGTACTTC CSGKDRVYQETQYF
TRBJ1-1 TRBV29-1 - 11 - TGCAGCGTTGTTCGGGGGACTGAAGCTTTCTTT CSVVRGTEAFF
TRBJ2-7 TRBV7-9 few 14 TRBD2 TGTGCCAGCAGCATAGCGGGAGGGGCTTACGAGCAGTACTTC CASSIAGGAYEQYF
TRBJ2-7 TRBV29-1 - 14 - TGCAGCGTTGAGGGATTAGCGGATCCGAGGGAGCAGTACTTC CSVEGLADPREQYF